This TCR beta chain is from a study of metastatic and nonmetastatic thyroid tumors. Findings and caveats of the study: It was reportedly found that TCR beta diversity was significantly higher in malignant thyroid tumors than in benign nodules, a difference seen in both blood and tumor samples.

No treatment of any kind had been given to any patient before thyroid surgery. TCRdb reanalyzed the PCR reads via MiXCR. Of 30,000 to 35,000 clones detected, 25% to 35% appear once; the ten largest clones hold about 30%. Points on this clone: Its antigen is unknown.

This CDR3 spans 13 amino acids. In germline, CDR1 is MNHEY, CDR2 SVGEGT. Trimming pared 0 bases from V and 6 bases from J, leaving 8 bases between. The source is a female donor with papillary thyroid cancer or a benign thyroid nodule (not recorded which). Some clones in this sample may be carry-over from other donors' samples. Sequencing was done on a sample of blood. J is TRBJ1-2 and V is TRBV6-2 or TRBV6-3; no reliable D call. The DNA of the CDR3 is TGTGCCAGCAGTTACTCACAGCGGAATGGCTACACCTTC. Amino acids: CASSYSQRNGYTF.